This entry lists 5 T cell receptor beta chains sequenced from one sample in a study of blood T cell repertoires in COVID-19. Here immunoSEQ multiplex PCR was the method, and the copy in TCRdb shows in-frame clones only, minus some. The sample consists of fewer than 200,000 clones, around 80% of them appearing once. The specimen was peripheral blood. Receptors were obtained from a man in his 70s with active or convalescent COVID-19.

This rearrangement joins TRBV7-8 to TRBJ2-2; 10 bases are a match to TRBD2. J was trimmed by 1 base and V by 5 bases; bases with no gene match: 10. CDR1 and CDR2 from the germline V gene are SGHVS and FQNEAQ. The CDR3 length is 18 residues. CDR3 nucleotides: TGTGCCAGCAGCCCGCGGACTAGCGGAGCAGGGAACACCGGGGAGCTGTTTTTT. It is translated as CASSPRTSGAGNTGELFF. Looking up the rest from reference TRBV7-8 and TRBJ2-2 gives the full variable domain: GAGVSQSPRYKVAKRGQDVALRCDPISGHVSLFWYQQALGQGPEFLTYFQNEAQLDKSGLPSDRFFAERPEGSVSTLKIQRTQQEDSAVYLCASSPRTSGAGNTGELFFGEGSRLTVL.

The rearrangement joins TRBV5-1 to TRBJ2-7; 8 bases agree with TRBD2. V trimming: 4 bases; J trimming: 2 bases; junction bases outside the gene matches: 5. Germline CDR1 is SGHRS and CDR2 is YFSETQ. CDR3 length: 14 amino acids. The CDR3 region has the DNA TGCGCCAGCAGCACGGGGGGGGGTCCCTACGAGCAGTACTTC. Its protein product is CASSTGGGPYEQYF.

The genes are TRBV18 and TRBJ2-5; D gene unclear. CDR3 size: 16 residues. Trimming shortened V by 0 bases and J by 2 bases, and 13 bases separated the two germline ends. CDR1 and CDR2 (germline): KGHSH, LQKENI. The CDR3 DNA sequence: TGTGCCAGCTCACCACCGTTCAGTCCGTATCAAGAGACCCAGTACTTC. Translation gives CASSPPFSPYQETQYF.

About this clone: The sample has other DNA sequences that encode this CDR3 too. CDR3: CASSPRTREETQYF. The CDR3 nucleotides are TGTGCCAGCAGCCCCCGGACGAGGGAAGAGACCCAGTACTTC. The chain has TRBV11-2 and TRBJ2-5, with a tentative D call TRBD2 (5 bases). The CDR3 has 14 amino acids. Trimming removed 5 bases at V and 3 bases at J, with 13 bases between. Germline CDR1 SGHAT, CDR2 FQNNGV.

This chain links TRBV3-1 (or the pseudogene TRBV3-2) with TRBJ1-5; TRBD1 agrees at 10 bases. Germline assignment: CDR1 LGHDT and CDR2 YNNKEL (reference sequence). The CDR3 spans 18 residues. The ends lost 8 bases at V and 2 bases at J; junction bases unmatched: 15. For the CDR3, the DNA is TGTGCCAGCCCGAGGGCGGGACAGGGGAAGGTTGGCAATCAGCCCCAGCATTTT. Its protein product is CASPRAGQGKVGNQPQHF.